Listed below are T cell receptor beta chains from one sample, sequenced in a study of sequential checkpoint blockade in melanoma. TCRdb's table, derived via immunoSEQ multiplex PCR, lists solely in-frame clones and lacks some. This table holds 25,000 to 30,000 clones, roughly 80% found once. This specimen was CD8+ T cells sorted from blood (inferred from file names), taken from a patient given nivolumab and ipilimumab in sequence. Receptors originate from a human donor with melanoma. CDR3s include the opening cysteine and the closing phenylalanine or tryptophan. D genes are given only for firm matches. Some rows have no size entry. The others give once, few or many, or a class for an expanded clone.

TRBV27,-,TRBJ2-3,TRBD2,TGTGCCAGCAGTTTTTTTAGCGGGGCGGCAGATACGCAGTATTTT,CASSFFSGAADTQYF
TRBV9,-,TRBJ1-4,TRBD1,TGTGCCAGCAGCATACAGGGGGCGTCTGTTAATGAAAAACTGTTTTTT,CASSIQGASVNEKLFF
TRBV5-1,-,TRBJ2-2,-,TGCGCCAGCAGCCCACTGAGGAACACCGGGGAGCTGTTTTTT,CASSPLRNTGELFF
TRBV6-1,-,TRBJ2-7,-,TGTGCCAGCAGTGAAACGACACTCGATTATACCTACGAGCAGTACTTC,CASSETTLDYTYEQYF
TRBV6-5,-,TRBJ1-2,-,TGTGCCAGCAGTCCCCGAGGGCAGGCCTATGGCTACACCTTC,CASSPRGQAYGYTF
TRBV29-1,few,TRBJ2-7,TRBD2,TGCAGCGTTGAAGTGACTAGCAGTGGGGGAGAGCAGTACTTC,CSVEVTSSGGEQYF
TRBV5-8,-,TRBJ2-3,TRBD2,TGTGCCAGCAGCTTGGGGCGGGGGGAAGATACGCAGTATTTT,CASSLGRGEDTQYF
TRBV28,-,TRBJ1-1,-,TGTGCCAGCAGTCGGAGAATCCCTGAAGCTTTCTTT,CASSRRIPEAFF
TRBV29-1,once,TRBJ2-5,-,TGCAGCGCCACCGGGGGAGGGACCCAGTACTTC,CSATGGGTQYF
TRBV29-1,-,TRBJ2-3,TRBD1,TGCAGCGTGACTAAGACAGGGCGCACAGATACGCAGTATTTT,CSVTKTGRTDTQYF
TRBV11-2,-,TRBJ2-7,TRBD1,TGTGCCAGCAGCTTGGGACAGGGGGCTTTCGAGCAGTACTTC,CASSLGQGAFEQYF
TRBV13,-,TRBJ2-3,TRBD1,TGTGCCAGCAGCTCGGACAGGGGTCCGACAGATACGCAGTATTTT,CASSSDRGPTDTQYF
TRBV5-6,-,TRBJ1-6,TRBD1,TGTGCCAGCAGCTCAGGACAGGCCGCCTATAATTCACCCCTCCACTTT,CASSSGQAAYNSPLHF
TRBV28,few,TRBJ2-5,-,TGTGCCAGCAGTGGGGAGGGTAGGACACAGGGGGTGGCAGAGACCCAGTACTTC,CASSGEGRTQGVAETQYF
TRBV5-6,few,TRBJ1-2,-,TGTGCCAGCAGCTTACTCGCCAGGGTGGTCCTCTATGGCTACACCTTC,CASSLLARVVLYGYTF
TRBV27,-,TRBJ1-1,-,TGTGCCAGCAGTTTCACACAACAGGGTATATCTGAAGCTTTCTTT,CASSFTQQGISEAFF
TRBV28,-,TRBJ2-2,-,TGTGCCAGCAGTACAGACGAGAGCACCGGGGAGCTGTTTTTT,CASSTDESTGELFF
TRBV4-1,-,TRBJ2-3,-,TGCGCCAGCAGCCAAGATGGCTCGTCCTGGGGGCCAGATACGCAGTATTTT,CASSQDGSSWGPDTQYF
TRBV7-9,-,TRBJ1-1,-,TGTGCCAGCACCTTTGGGGGGACTGAAGCTTTCTTT,CASTFGGTEAFF
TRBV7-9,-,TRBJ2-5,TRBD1,TGTGCCAGCAGACCCGGGACAGATCAAGAGACCCAGTACTTC,CASRPGTDQETQYF
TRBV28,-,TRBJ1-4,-,TGTGCCAGCAGTCCCCCTCCTCTGGGCCGGGAAAAACTGTTTTTT,CASSPPPLGREKLFF
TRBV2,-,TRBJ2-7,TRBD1,TGTGCCAGCGAACCAGGGACAGGGGGCCACGAGCAGTACTTC,CASEPGTGGHEQYF
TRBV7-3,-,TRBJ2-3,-,TGTGCCAGCAGCCCTGAGGGGCGGGGCGGCACAGATACGCAGTATTTT,CASSPEGRGGTDTQYF
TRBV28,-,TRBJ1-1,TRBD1,TGTGCCAGCACCCTACCGGGACAGGGGAACACTGAAGCTTTCTTT,CASTLPGQGNTEAFF
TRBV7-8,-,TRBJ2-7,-,TGTGCCAGCAGCTTTTCCGGGGAGAGCTCCTACGAGCAGTACTTC,CASSFSGESSYEQYF
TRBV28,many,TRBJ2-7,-,TGTGCCAGCAGGATGTTCAGGGGATCCTACGAGCAGTACTTC,CASRMFRGSYEQYF
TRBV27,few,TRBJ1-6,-,TGTGCCAGCAAGGTTCAGGGCCCTTATTCACCCCTCCACTTT,CASKVQGPYSPLHF
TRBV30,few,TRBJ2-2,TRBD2,TGTGCCTGGAGTTTTGGGGGGGACACCGGGGAGCTGTTTTTT,CAWSFGGDTGELFF
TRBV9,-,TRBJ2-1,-,TGTGCCAGCAGCGTAGGAAAACTTACCTACAATGAGCAGTTCTTC,CASSVGKLTYNEQFF
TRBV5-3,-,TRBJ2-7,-,TGTGCCAGACGTCTTCCGGGACAATCTCTCCTCGAGCAGTACTTC,CARRLPGQSLLEQYF
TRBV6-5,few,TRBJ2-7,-,TGTGCCAGCAGTTACTCGGCGGGGCCGATCGCCGAGCAGTACTTC,CASSYSAGPIAEQYF
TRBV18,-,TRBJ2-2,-,TGTGCCAGCTCACCAGGGCGCAAGGCCGGGGAGCTGTTTTTT,CASSPGRKAGELFF
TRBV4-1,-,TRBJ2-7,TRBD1,TGCGCCAGCAGCCTGACAGGGGATCCGTACGAGCAGTACTTC,CASSLTGDPYEQYF
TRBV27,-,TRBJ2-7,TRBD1,TGTGCCAGCAGTATACAGGGGGGCGAGCAGTACTTC,CASSIQGGEQYF
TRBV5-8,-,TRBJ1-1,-,TGTGCCAGCAGCTTGGACCAGGTGAACACTGAAGCTTTCTTT,CASSLDQVNTEAFF
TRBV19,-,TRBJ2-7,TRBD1,TGTGCCAGTAGTCCGGGACAGTCCTACGAGCAGTACTTC,CASSPGQSYEQYF
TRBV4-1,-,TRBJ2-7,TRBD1,TGCGCCAGCAGCCAAGAATTCGGACAGGGGTTTCATTCGGAGCAGTACTTC,CASSQEFGQGFHSEQYF
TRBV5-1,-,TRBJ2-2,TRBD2,TGCGCCAGCTCACTAGCGCCGAACACCGGGGAGCTGTTTTTT,CASSLAPNTGELFF
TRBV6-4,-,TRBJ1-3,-,TGTGCCAGCAGAGAGCAGACGGACCGCCGACCGGGGAACACCATATATTTT,CASREQTDRRPGNTIYF
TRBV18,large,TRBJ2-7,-,TGTGCCAGCTCACTTGGGACAAGACGTAAAGAATACGAGCAGTACTTC,CASSLGTRRKEYEQYF
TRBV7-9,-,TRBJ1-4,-,TGTGCCAGCAGCTTGGGCCTGGCGGGAGAAAAACTGTTTTTT,CASSLGLAGEKLFF
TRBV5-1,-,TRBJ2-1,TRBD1,TGCGCCAGCAGCCCTGGGACAGGCAATGAGCAGTTCTTC,CASSPGTGNEQFF
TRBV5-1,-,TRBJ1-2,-,TGCGCCAGCAGCTTGGGGCTTAACTATGGCTACACCTTC,CASSLGLNYGYTF
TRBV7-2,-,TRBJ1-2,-,TGTGCCAGCCCAGGGTACTACGAACTCGGCTACACCTTC,CASPGYYELGYTF
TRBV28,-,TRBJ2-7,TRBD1,TGTGCCAGCAAGGGGGCGAGCTACGAGCAGTACTTC,CASKGASYEQYF
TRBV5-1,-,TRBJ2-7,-,TGCGCCAGCAGCCTCGACAGTTTCGGGTACGAGCAGTACTTC,CASSLDSFGYEQYF
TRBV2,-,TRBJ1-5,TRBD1,TGTGCCAGCAGTGGACAGGGGGGGAATCAGCCCCAGCATTTT,CASSGQGGNQPQHF
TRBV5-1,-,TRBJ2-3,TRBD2,TGCGCCAGCAGCCCCGGGACTAGCGGGGTTGATACGCAGTATTTT,CASSPGTSGVDTQYF